This TCR beta chain was recorded in a study of T cells in Graves' hyperthyroidism and ophthalmopathy. Overall study findings and caveats: Separating ophthalmopathy from stable hyperthyroidism was achieved by a 13 V-J model. Most clonotypes expanded in the thyroid (above 0.001) were also present in blood.

The CDR3 extends over 14 amino acids. CDR1 is SGHAT and CDR2 is FQNNGV in the germline V gene. This clonotype was detected many times. Its specificity is not known. Mismatch with germline at one junction end may stem from a read error. RNA transcripts served as the template for amplifying TCR beta CDR3 regions. HTBI primers were used for first-round RT-PCR of the TCR CDR3. TCRdb re-called the multiplex PCR reads through MiXCR, storing one row per CDR3 protein. This sample has under 700,000 distinct CDR3 sequences, with 16% found just once. Stability of Graves' hyperthyroidism was defined as absent ophthalmopathy progression within 18 months. Patients aged 18 to 65 had newly diagnosed hyperthyroidism lasting under 2 months.

This sequence joins TRBV11-2 and TRBJ2-2; D is possibly TRBD1 (6 bases). The sample taken for sequencing was blood. This TCR was sampled from a woman between 18 and 29 years old with Graves' hyperthyroidism. As DNA, the CDR3 is TGTGCCAGCAGCCTAGACAGGTCTGCGGGGGAGCTGTTTTTT. Its protein product is CASSLDRSAGELFF.